Reported below is one TCR beta chain. The antigen is not known. These data belong to a study of CD8 T cells in ankylosing spondylitis. The CDR3 is 14 residues long. Germline loops: CDR1 SGHRS, CDR2 YFSETQ. Unmatched junction bases numbered 6, after V lost 3 bases and J lost 4 bases. Quantitative molecular-barcoded 5'-RACE generated the TCR beta libraries. Each CDR3 protein gets one entry after TCRdb re-called the 5' RACE reads with MiXCR. The data show about 510,000 distinct CDR3 sequences, 5.3% seen once. Findings of the study overall: There were earlier reports of some motif variants in reactive arthritis synovial fluid and blood. Seemingly characteristic of ankylosing spondylitis blood was a TCR beta motif consisting of 7 or 8 highly homologous variants. Within matched ankylosing spondylitis synovial fluid, disease-linked clones were reportedly significantly enriched. Disease-associated clonotypes exhibited CD8+ identity and were relatively infrequent in peripheral blood.

This chain links TRBV5-1 with TRBJ2-5; 7 nucleotides line up with TRBD1. The sequencing sample was made of blood, either unsorted or a sorted T cell fraction (not recorded which). This receptor was identified in a male donor with ankylosing spondylitis. DNA for the CDR3: TGCGCCAGCAGCTCCGCCTACAGGGGAGAGACCCAGTACTTC. It specifies CASSSAYRGETQYF.